This T cell receptor (beta chain) comes out of a study of shared clonotypes between healthy human individuals (dated by TCRdb to the early 2020s). Context from the whole study: The cohort included a few men and a couple of women between 18 and 49 years of age. For each donor, CD4 naive and CD4 memory were each run on three plates, CD8 naive on two plates, and CD8 memory on one plate. The study deeply sequenced blood TCR repertoires of about five healthy adults to estimate repertoire size and the extent of clonotype sharing between individuals. To increase sequencing depth and limit assay-specific biases, different laboratories used diverse techniques to prepare libraries and sequence TCR repertoires. Leukapheresis yielded between about 0.8 and 9.5 billion PBMCs per donor. Beyond this particular receptor, the publication reports: The genetic and exposure-history diversity represented was limited by the small number of donors. Sharing across a handful of donors was observed for about 5% of naive CD4, 3.5% of naive CD8, 2% to 2.5% of memory CD4, and about 0.39% of memory CD8 clonotypes. Compared with non-shared clonotypes, clonotypes shared by all four sorted-subset donors had higher generation probabilities. Naive subsets generally had larger estimated clonotype richness than memory subsets did. Sampling was restricted to blood, and TCR repertoires in tissues likely differ from the TCR repertoires found in blood. Pairwise subsampling led to the expectation that sequencing depth would affect the degree of clonotype sharing among donors. Incomplete sequencing was indicated by rarefaction of sorted-subset datasets, despite the large sequencing depth.

Healthy HIV-negative adults with no recently reported acute infections or vaccinations were included as donors. Every donor was a Caucasian adult residing in Nashville, Tennessee, USA. CD4+ T cells were enriched by magnetic negative selection, after which naive cells were positively selected on CD45RA and the negative fraction was taken as the memory subset. After blood collection by leukapheresis, PBMCs were isolated using Ficoll-Histopaque density gradient centrifugation and then cryopreserved in the vapor phase of liquid nitrogen. Analytical flow cytometry was used to check the purity and quantity of every magnetically sorted T cell population. Genomic DNA was isolated from every sorted fraction and measured by UV absorbance on a Nanodrop 2000c. Concerning this clone itself: Its cognate antigen has yet to be identified. No quality values exist for individual bases; no much larger clone is one base distant.

The CDR3 has 15 amino acids, counting the end cysteine and phenylalanine. The kept DNA is CDR3 alone, 45 bases in frame from the first base. Looking up the germline V gene yields CDR1 SGHAT and CDR2 FQNNGV. V gives up 1 base and J gives up 2 bases, and the segment between their germline ends measures 12 bases. Using the deep immunoSEQ assay, multiplex PCR amplified TCR CDR3 regions from genomic DNA. Extracted genomic DNA from each cell subset was spread evenly across all wells of several immunoSEQ 96-well plates, with each plate serving as a replicate. For sorted subsets, each replicate PCR was loaded with 200 ng genomic DNA, equivalent to 30,000 or so T cell genomes. Purified libraries were measured with a Qubit 3.0 fluorometer, size-checked on a Bioanalyzer 2100, and measured again with the KAPA Library Quantification kit. Each immunoSEQ 96-well plate was sequenced on its own single-read 150-cycle Illumina NextSeq 550 flow cell. Turning to the authors' computational methods: Because the immunoSEQ output included only junctional sequences and no quality scores, the filtering could not be the same as the filtering used for full-length reads. Sequences were annotated with PyIR, a Python wrapper for IgBLAST v1.9, using IMGT germline references to assign V/J genes and CDR3. Reads with weak V/J assignments (E-value above 1e-6), missing CDR3, stop codons, out-of-frame junctions, or ambiguous translated residues were removed. V3J clonotypes were defined as sequences sharing an identical inferred V gene, J gene, and CDR3 amino acid sequence. To compute the percentage overlap between repertoires, the number of shared unique clonotypes was divided by the size of the smaller repertoire. Richness of each repertoire was evaluated using RTK rarefaction, the Chao1 estimator, and Recon v2.1 estimates of unobserved clonotypes. Generation probabilities were computed with OLGA for all TCRbeta clonotypes obtained by the gDNA method from a few donors. TCRdb's version of the immuneACCESS table is confined to in-frame rearrangements and falls short of the full clone set. An unresolved V gene accounts for under half of the shortfall where checked; the remainder is of unknown origin. V and J calls plus clone size are reproduced from that table; the DNA served to infer D and trimming. The table for this sample lists 2.5 million or so clones; 90% to 95% of them were counted only once. The ten largest clones represent over 0.12% of the sample.

The rearranged segments are TRBV11-2 and TRBJ2-7; the D gene cannot be resolved beyond TRBD1 or TRBD2, each matching 6 bases. This clonotype originated in a man between 18 and 35 years old in good health. Input material: naive CD4+ T cells sorted from blood. The cell subset or site tag for this specimen amounts to: CD45RA+ positively selected. Read as DNA, the sequence is TGTGCCAGCAGCTTAGGCCCGGGGGCCACCTACGAGCAGTACTTC. Its protein reads: CASSLGPGATYEQYF.